This T cell receptor (beta chain) was captured in a study of beta chain features in type 1 diabetes. Of note for this clone: The antigen is unknown.

Reverse transcribing all isolated RNA meant expressed TCRB transcripts were sequenced. Sequenced by immunoSEQ multiplex PCR; TCRdb stores in-frame clones only, minus some. The sample has a few hundred thousand clones, approximately 9.9% seen once; the top ten hold 0.015%. The CDR3 consists of 15 residues. The germline V gene encodes CDR1 SGDLS and CDR2 YYNGEE. Deletions cut 1 base from V and 0 bases from J, with 7 bases between. Overall study findings and caveats: Within patients, naive, central memory and Treg TCRB repertoires seemed more similar than within healthy donors. Any role of HLA type in TCRB rearrangement remained unresolved here. Shortening that was moderate but significant affected the TCRB CDR3s of Type 1 diabetes patients in all four CD4+ subsets. Lower insertion and higher deletion counts appeared at VDJ junctions in type 1 diabetes patients.

The V and J genes are TRBV9 and TRBJ2-2, with D uncertain. The sample comprised naive CD4+ T cells from blood. This receptor was identified in a woman in her twenties or thirties in good health. The CDR3 reads CASSVLPTNTGELFF. The DNA of the CDR3 is TGTGCCAGCAGCGTATTACCTACGAACACCGGGGAGCTGTTTTTT.